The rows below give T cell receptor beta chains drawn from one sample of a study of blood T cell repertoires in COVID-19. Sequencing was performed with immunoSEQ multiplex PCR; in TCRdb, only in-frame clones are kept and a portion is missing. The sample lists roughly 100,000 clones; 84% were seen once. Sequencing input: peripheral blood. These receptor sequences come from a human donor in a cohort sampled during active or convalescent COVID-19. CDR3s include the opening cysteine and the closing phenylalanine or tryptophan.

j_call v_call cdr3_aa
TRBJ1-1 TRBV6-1 CASSDRTALNTEAFF
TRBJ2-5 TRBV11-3 CASSLGVGGDVEETQYF
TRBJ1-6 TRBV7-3 CASSLNPSSYNSPLHF
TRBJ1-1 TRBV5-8 CASSIPRGYTEAFF
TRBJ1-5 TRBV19 CASSRYVGQGNQPQHF
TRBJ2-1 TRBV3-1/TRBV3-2 CASSQDSAGGFNEQFF
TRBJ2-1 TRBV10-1 CASGQATDNEQFF
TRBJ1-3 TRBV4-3 CASSQDWWSSGNTIYF
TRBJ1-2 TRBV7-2 CASSVRQANQILNYGYTF
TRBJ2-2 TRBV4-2 CASSQDSTGGPGELFF
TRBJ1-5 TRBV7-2 CASSRNRVGNQPQHF
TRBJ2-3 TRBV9 CASSVVGRGTDTQYF
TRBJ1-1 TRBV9 CASSPLGGGTEAFF
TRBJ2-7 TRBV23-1 CASSQRGRGQHF
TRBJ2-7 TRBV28 CASSFGLLSYEQYF
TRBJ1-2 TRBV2 CASSKDRDRGYTF
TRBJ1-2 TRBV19 CATATGGRSGYTF
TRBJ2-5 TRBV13 CASSSNSLLAGFEETQYF
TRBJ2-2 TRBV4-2 CASNDISGELFF
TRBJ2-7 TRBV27 CASSYLQGPYEQYF
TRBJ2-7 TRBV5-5 CASSSVLTGGEQYF
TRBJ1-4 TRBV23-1 CARAERGGPAEKLFF
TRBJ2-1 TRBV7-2 CASSDFGGFGEQFF
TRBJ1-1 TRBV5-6 CASSPLSQGNTEAFF
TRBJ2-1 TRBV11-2 CASSTLKAGVVHEQFF
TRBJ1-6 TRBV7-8 CASSPPQFYNSPLHF
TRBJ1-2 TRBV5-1 CASSSQVGDYGYTF
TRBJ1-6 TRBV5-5 CASSPKFEGSGGGNSPLHF
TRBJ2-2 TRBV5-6 CASSRTGGSGELFF
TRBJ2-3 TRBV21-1 CASSKEEGQGTDTQYF
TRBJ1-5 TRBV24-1 CATSLRLGQPQHF
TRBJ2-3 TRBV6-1 CASSEYGTQYF
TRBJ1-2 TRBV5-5 CASSLAPGGASINYGYTF